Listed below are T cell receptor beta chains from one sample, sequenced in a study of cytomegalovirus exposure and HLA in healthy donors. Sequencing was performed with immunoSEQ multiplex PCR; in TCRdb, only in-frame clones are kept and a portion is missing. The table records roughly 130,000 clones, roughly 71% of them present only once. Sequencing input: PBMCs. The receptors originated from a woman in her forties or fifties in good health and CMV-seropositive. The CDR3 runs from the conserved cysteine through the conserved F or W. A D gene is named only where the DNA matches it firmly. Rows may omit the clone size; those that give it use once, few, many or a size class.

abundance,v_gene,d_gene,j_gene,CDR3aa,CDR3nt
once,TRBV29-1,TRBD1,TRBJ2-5,CSTRTGGETQYF,TGCAGCACCCGGACAGGGGGAGAGACCCAGTACTTC
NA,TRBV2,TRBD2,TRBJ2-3,CASSARRGSTDTQYF,TGTGCCAGCAGTGCACGGCGGGGGTCCACAGATACGCAGTATTTT
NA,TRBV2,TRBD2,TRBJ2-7,CARGGRGAHEQYF,TGTGCCAGAGGTGGGCGGGGGGCCCACGAGCAGTACTTC
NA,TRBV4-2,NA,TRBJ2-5,CASSQDPGGREETQYF,TGTGCCAGCAGCCAAGATCCGGGGGGCCGAGAGGAGACCCAGTACTTC
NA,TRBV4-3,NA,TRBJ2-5,CASSQAFDGRETQYF,TGCGCCAGCAGCCAAGCCTTCGACGGGAGAGAGACCCAGTACTTC
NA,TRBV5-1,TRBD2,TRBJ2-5,CASSLQRGPGETQYF,TGCGCCAGCAGCTTGCAGCGGGGGCCGGGGGAGACCCAGTACTTC
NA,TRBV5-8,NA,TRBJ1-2,CASSFNNLAALGSGYTF,TGTGCCAGCAGCTTCAACAACTTGGCAGCTCTCGGGAGTGGCTACACCTTC
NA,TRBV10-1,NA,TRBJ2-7,CASNGHASDEQYF,TGCGCCAGCAATGGACACGCGTCTGACGAGCAGTACTTC
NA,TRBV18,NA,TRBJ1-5,CASSPLLPGNGEPQHF,TGTGCCAGCTCACCACTACTTCCAGGGAATGGGGAGCCCCAGCATTTT
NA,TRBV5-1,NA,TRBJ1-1,CASSLSPAGMSTEAFF,TGCGCCAGCAGCTTGTCCCCTGCAGGGATGAGCACTGAAGCTTTCTTT
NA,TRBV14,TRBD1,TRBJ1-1,CASSRHGTGTNTEAFF,TGTGCCAGCAGCCGTCACGGGACAGGGACGAACACTGAAGCTTTCTTT
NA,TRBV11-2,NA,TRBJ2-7,CASSLVAAGYEQYF,TGTGCCAGCAGCTTAGTTGCGGCGGGCTACGAGCAGTACTTC
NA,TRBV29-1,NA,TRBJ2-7,CSVSASSYEQYF,TGCAGCGTTAGCGCTAGCTCCTACGAGCAGTACTTC
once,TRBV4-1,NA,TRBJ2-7,CASSQELGVRSEQYF,TGCGCCAGCAGCCAAGAACTAGGAGTCCGGTCCGAGCAGTACTTC
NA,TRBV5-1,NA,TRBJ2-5,CASRDPWATAETQYF,TGCGCCAGCCGAGACCCGTGGGCCACCGCAGAGACCCAGTACTTC
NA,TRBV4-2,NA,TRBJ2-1,CASSQGAGNNEQFF,TGTGCCAGCAGCCAAGGTGCCGGGAACAATGAGCAGTTCTTC
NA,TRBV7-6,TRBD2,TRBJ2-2,CASSSGGPGELFF,TGTGCCAGCTCTAGCGGGGGGCCCGGGGAGCTGTTTTTT
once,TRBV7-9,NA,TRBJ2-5,CSSSPAWTLLGTQYF,TGTTCCAGCAGCCCCGCTTGGACTCTGTTGGGGACCCAGTACTTC
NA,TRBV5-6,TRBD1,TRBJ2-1,CASSLQDRTYNEQFF,TGTGCCAGCAGCTTACAGGACAGGACGTACAATGAGCAGTTCTTC
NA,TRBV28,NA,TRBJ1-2,CASSPPGGTGYGYTF,TGTGCCAGCAGTCCCCCGGGGGGTACGGGCTATGGCTACACCTTC
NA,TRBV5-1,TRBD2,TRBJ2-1,CASSLIFSGGSYNEQFF,TGCGCCAGCAGCTTGATTTTTAGCGGGGGTTCCTACAATGAGCAGTTCTTC
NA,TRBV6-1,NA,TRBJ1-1,CASGGYKVNTEAFF,TGTGCCAGCGGGGGGTATAAGGTGAACACTGAAGCTTTCTTT